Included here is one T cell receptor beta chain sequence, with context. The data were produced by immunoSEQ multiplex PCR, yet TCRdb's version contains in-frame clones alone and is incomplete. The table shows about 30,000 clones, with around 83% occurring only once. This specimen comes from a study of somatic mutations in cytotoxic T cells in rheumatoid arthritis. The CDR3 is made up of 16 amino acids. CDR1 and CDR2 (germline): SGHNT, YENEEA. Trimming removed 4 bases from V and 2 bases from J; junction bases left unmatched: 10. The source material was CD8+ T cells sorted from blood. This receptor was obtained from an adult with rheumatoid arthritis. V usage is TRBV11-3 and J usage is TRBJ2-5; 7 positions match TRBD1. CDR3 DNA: TGTGCCAGCAGCTCCCCACCGCGACAGGGACAAGAGACCCAGTACTTC. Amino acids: CASSSPPRQGQETQYF.